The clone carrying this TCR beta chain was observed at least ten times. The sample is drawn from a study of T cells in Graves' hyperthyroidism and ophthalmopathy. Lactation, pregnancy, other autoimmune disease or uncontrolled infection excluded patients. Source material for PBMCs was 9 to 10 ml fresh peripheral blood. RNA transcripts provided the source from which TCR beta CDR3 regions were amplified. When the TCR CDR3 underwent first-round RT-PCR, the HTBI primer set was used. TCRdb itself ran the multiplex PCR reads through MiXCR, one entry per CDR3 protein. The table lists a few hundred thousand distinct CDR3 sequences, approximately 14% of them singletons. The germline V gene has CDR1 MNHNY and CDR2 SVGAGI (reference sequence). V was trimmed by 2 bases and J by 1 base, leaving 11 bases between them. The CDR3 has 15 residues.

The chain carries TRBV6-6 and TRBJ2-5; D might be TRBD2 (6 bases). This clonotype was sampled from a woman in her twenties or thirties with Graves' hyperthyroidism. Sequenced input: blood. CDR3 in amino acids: CASSYLAGPQETQYF. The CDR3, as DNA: TGTGCCAGCAGTTACCTGGCGGGACCCCAAGAGACCCAGTACTTC.